Below, 13 T cell receptor beta chains from the same sample are listed, as sequenced in a study of Graves' ophthalmopathy and Graves' hyperthyroidism. Amplifying from RNA transcripts, the study obtained TCR beta CDR3 regions. The authors performed first-round RT-PCR with HTBI primers and then a second-round multiplex PCR. MiXCR was run by TCRdb on the multiplex PCR reads, yielding one entry per CDR3 protein. The data hold 200,000 to 250,000 distinct CDR3 sequences, with about a fifth observed a single time. Material for sequencing was peripheral blood. Receptors originate from a woman aged 45-60 years with Graves' ophthalmopathy.

There are many counts of this clonotype. This chain joins TRBV20-1 and TRBJ2-7; TRBD2 aligns across 7 bases. Germline values: CDR1 DFQATT, CDR2 SNEGSKA (reference sequence). Trimming removed 3 bases from V and 4 bases from J; junction bases left unmatched: 12. CDR3 length equals 15 residues. DNA for the CDR3: TGCAGTGCTAGTGGACTAGGCGGGAGTCAATACGAGCAGTACTTC. Translation gives CSASGLGGSQYEQYF.

As to this clonotype: A single base separates this from a much larger clone, so it may be a read error. As the CDR3 is not closed by the conserved phenylalanine or tryptophan, this likely results from a read error. This rearrangement joins TRBV7-9 to TRBJ2-1; no definite D call. Germline CDR1 is SEHNR and CDR2 is FQNEAQ (reference sequence). The CDR3 runs to 11 residues. The V end lost 7 bases, the J end lost 6 bases, and 7 bases lay between the germline ends. CDR3 DNA: TGTGCCAGCATTGCCGGCAATGAGCAGTTCATC. The encoded protein is CASIAGNEQFI.

There are many counts of this clonotype. The chain combines TRBV28 with TRBJ2-7; D assignment may be TRBD1 or TRBD2 (6 bases each). The CDR3 spans 13 residues. Germline V gene data show CDR1 as MDHEN and CDR2 as SYDVKM. With 9 bases removed from V and 0 bases from J, the gap between germline ends came to 12 bases. The CDR3 here is CASRGPPSYEQYF. CDR3 DNA: TGTGCCAGTCGGGGGCCGCCCTCCTACGAGCAGTACTTC.

Turning to this clonotype: This could be a read error, since a much larger clone is one nucleotide away. The rearrangement uses TRBV7-3 and TRBJ2-2, with TRBD2 identical over 7 bases. Germline V gene sequence: CDR1 SGHTA, CDR2 FQGTGA. The length of the CDR3 is 15 residues. In nucleotides, the CDR3 is TGTGCCAGCAGCCCCCAAAGCGGGAACTCCGGGGAGCTGTTTTTT. This gives the protein CASSPQSGNSGELFF.

This clonotype was observed a handful of times. The V gene is TRBV3-1, the J gene TRBJ2-5; D possibly corresponds to TRBD2 (7 bases). V was shortened by 1 base and J by 3 bases, with 18 bases between the two germline ends. Germline CDR1 reads LGHDT; CDR2 reads YNNKEL (reference sequence). This CDR3 has 17 residues. CDR3 sequence reads: CASSQVVLRGREETQYF. The CDR3 DNA sequence: TGTGCCAGCAGCCAAGTTGTTTTAAGGGGGAGGGAAGAGACCCAGTACTTC.

In its sample, this clonotype was seen many times. The rearrangement links TRBV6-5 to TRBJ2-7; D is undetermined. V lost 5 bases to trimming and J lost 5 bases, with 13 bases between them. Per the germline V gene, CDR1 is MNHEY and CDR2 is SVGAGI. This CDR3 is 13 amino acids long. The CDR3 is CASSPSNGHEQYF. In DNA, the CDR3 is TGTGCCAGCAGTCCCTCGAATGGCCACGAGCAGTACTTC.

This clonotype was recorded at least ten times. V gene TRBV6-1 combines with J gene TRBJ2-5, with 10 positions matching TRBD2. The CDR3 consists of 13 residues. V lost 6 bases, J lost 4 bases, and 2 bases stayed unmatched. Germline CDR1 reads MNHNS; CDR2 reads SASEGT. The CDR3 nucleotides read TGTGCCAGCAGAAGGACTAGCGGAGAGACCCAGTACTTC. It encodes CASRRTSGETQYF.

This clonotype was counted many times. The chain joins TRBV7-9 to TRBJ2-7, with 7 bases that match TRBD1. Germline loops: CDR1 SEHNR, CDR2 FQNEAQ (reference sequence). The CDR3 is made up of 15 amino acids. V lost 2 bases, J lost 2 bases, and 6 bases stayed unmatched. The CDR3 reads CASSLRQGMTYEQYF. As DNA, the CDR3 is TGTGCCAGCAGCTTACGACAGGGAATGACCTACGAGCAGTACTTC.

V usage is TRBV19 and J usage is TRBJ1-1; D is ambiguous. Germline CDR1 reads LNHDA; CDR2 reads SQIVND (reference sequence). The CDR3 runs 13 residues. V lost 7 bases and J 0 bases, leaving 9 bases between the germline ends. The CDR3 reads CASKRTLNTEAFF. Written as DNA, the CDR3 is TGTGCCAGTAAAAGGACGTTGAACACTGAAGCTTTCTTT.

This clonotype was counted many times. V and J are TRBV7-2 and TRBJ2-7; D is ambiguous. V was cut by 5 bases and J by 5 bases, with 7 bases left in between. The CDR3 sequence is 11 residues long. Germline V gene data show CDR1 as SGHTA and CDR2 as FQGNSA. The CDR3 nucleotides are TGTGCCAGCAGCGTGCTGGACGAGCAGTACTTC. It translates to CASSVLDEQYF.

This sequence joins TRBV3-1 and TRBJ1-6; 9 bases agree with TRBD1. CDR3 length equals 15 residues. Unmatched junction bases numbered 7, after V lost 3 bases and J lost 10 bases. Germline V gene data show CDR1 as LGHDT and CDR2 as YNNKEL (reference sequence). CDR3 bases: TGTGCCAGCAGCCAGACTGGACAGGGGATCTCACCCCTCCACTTT. Translated, it gives CASSQTGQGISPLHF.

This clonotype was picked up many times. The gene calls are TRBV30 and TRBJ2-5, with 7 bases matching TRBD1. The CDR3 is 16 amino acids. V was clipped by 1 base and J by 3 bases; unmatched bases: 11. Germline V gene data show CDR1 as GTSNPN and CDR2 as SVGIG (reference sequence). The CDR3 coding sequence is TGTGCCTGGAGTGCGGGCAGGGGGTGGGAAGAAGAGACCCAGTACTTC. It codes for CAWSAGRGWEEETQYF.

This clonotype was observed many times. V is TRBV13 and J is TRBJ1-1; D remains unclear. Germline loops: CDR1 PRHDT, CDR2 FYEKMQ (reference sequence). The CDR3 sequence is 15 residues long. Trimming shortened V by 5 bases and J by 1 base, and 14 bases separated the two germline ends. As DNA, the CDR3 is TGTGCCAGCAGCCCGACACCCGGCGGGAACACTGAAGCTTTCTTT. This codes for CASSPTPGGNTEAFF.